This entry lists 17 T cell receptor beta chains sequenced from one sample in a study of blood T cell repertoires in COVID-19. The protocol was immunoSEQ multiplex PCR, while the TCRdb copy is restricted to in-frame clones and leaves out a portion. The data contain fewer than 150,000 clones, more than 70% of them seen just once; the ten biggest clones take up around a quarter. Sequencing was done on a sample of peripheral blood. The receptors come from a human donor in a cohort sampled during active COVID-19.

The chain combines TRBV3-1 (or the pseudogene TRBV3-2) with TRBJ2-3; D call uncertain. The CDR3 spans 16 residues. The germline V gene has CDR1 LGHDT and CDR2 YNNKEL (reference sequence). The ends were cut back, 0 bases at V and 5 bases at J, with 15 bases in the middle. This chain's CDR3 is CASSQERLPGLDTQYF. The CDR3 nucleotides read TGTGCCAGCAGCCAAGAGAGGCTACCCGGTCTAGATACGCAGTATTTT.

The rearrangement uses TRBV15 and TRBJ1-2, with TRBD1 matching 8 bases. Germline V gene lookup returns CDR1 LNHNV and CDR2 YYDKDF (reference sequence). The CDR3 contains 16 residues. V was clipped by 0 bases and J by 2 bases; unmatched bases: 5. CDR3 nucleotide sequence: TGTGCCACCAGCAGAGATCGGCGACAGGGGAACTATGGCTACACCTTC. The encoded protein is CATSRDRRQGNYGYTF. The full variable domain, with the rest looked up from reference TRBV15 and TRBJ1-2, is DAMVIQNPRYQVTQFGKPVTLSCSQTLNHNVMYWYQQKSSQAPKLLFHYYDKDFNNEADTPDNFQSRRPNTSFCFLDIRSPGLGDTAMYLCATSRDRRQGNYGYTFGSGTRLTVV.

This chain joins TRBV30 and TRBJ2-7; perhaps TRBD2 as D (6 bases). In germline, CDR1 is GTSNPN, CDR2 SVGIG (reference sequence). The CDR3 sequence is 13 residues long. The germline V and J ends were trimmed by 2 bases and 5 bases, with 13 bases remaining between them. CDR3 DNA: TGTGCCTGGAGTATGGGACTGAGCAACGAGCAGTACTTC. Protein sequence: CAWSMGLSNEQYF. The full variable domain, rest sourced from reference TRBV30 and TRBJ2-7, is SQTIHQWPATLVQPVGSPLSLECTVEGTSNPNLYWYRQAAGRGLQLLFYSVGIGQISSEVPQNLSASRPQDRQFILSSKKLLLSDSGFYLCAWSMGLSNEQYFGPGTRLTVT.

The rearrangement uses TRBV7-6 and TRBJ1-5; TRBD1 matches at 9 bases. The V segment lost 1 base and the J segment 4 bases; nucleotides outside the gene matches: 5. This CDR3 has 16 residues. The V gene's germline CDR1 is SGHVS and CDR2 FNYEAQ. The CDR3 region has the DNA TGTGCCAGCAGCTTAGAGCCCGGGACAGGGAATCAGCCCCAGCATTTT. Protein sequence: CASSLEPGTGNQPQHF.

This clone was detected once. This chain joins TRBV11-3 and TRBJ2-7; tentative D call: TRBD1 (6 bases). Trimming cost V 4 bases and J 1 base, with 11 bases left between them. This CDR3 has 14 amino acids. Per germline, CDR1 SGHNT and CDR2 YENEEA. The CDR3 DNA is TGTGCCAGCAGCTGCACGGGACAATCCTACGAGCAGTACTTC. This translates into CASSCTGQSYEQYF.

The J gene is TRBJ1-2, the V gene TRBV9; D remains ambiguous. There are 16 residues in the CDR3. Trimming took 4 bases from V and 4 from J, leaving 20 bases between them. Germline-derived CDR1 and CDR2 are SGDLS and YYNGEE. The chain's CDR3 is CASSSPIGEGVYGYTF. The CDR3, as DNA: TGTGCCAGCAGCTCGCCCATTGGGGAGGGTGTCTATGGCTACACCTTC.

V usage is TRBV30 and J usage is TRBJ1-3; tentatively, D is TRBD1 (6 bases). The length of the CDR3 is 14 residues. Germline V gene sequence: CDR1 GTSNPN, CDR2 SVGIG (reference sequence). Trimming took off 4 bases at V and 0 bases at J, with 10 bases between the two ends. The CDR3 is CAWIGQTSGNTIYF. CDR3 DNA sequence: TGTGCCTGGATAGGACAGACCTCTGGAAACACCATATATTTT. Full variable domain (remainder filled in from reference TRBV30 and TRBJ1-3): SQTIHQWPATLVQPVGSPLSLECTVEGTSNPNLYWYRQAAGRGLQLLFYSVGIGQISSEVPQNLSASRPQDRQFILSSKKLLLSDSGFYLCAWIGQTSGNTIYFGEGSWLTVV.

The V gene is TRBV27, the J gene TRBJ2-7; D is possibly TRBD1 (6 bases). Trimming left V 5 bases short and J 5 bases short, with 13 bases between. The germline gives CDR1 MNHEY, CDR2 SMNVEV (reference sequence). This CDR3 has 13 residues. Here the CDR3 reads CASSITGIDEQYF. The CDR3 bases are TGTGCCAGCAGTATCACAGGGATAGACGAGCAGTACTTC.

The rearrangement joins TRBV24-1 to TRBJ2-5; weak D call: TRBD2 (6 bases). The V gene's germline CDR1 is KGHDR and CDR2 SFDVKD. Trimming shortened V by 0 bases and J by 4 bases, and 8 bases separated the two germline ends. CDR3 length: 14 amino acids. In nucleotides, the CDR3 is TGTGCCACCAGTGATTTGGGGCGGGGAGAGACCCAGTACTTC. It specifies CATSDLGRGETQYF.

V is TRBV7-6 and J is TRBJ2-1; the match to TRBD1 covers 8 bases. The CDR3 runs 15 residues. The V gene's germline CDR1 is SGHVS and CDR2 FNYEAQ. The V gene end was trimmed by 5 bases and the J gene end by 4 bases; junction bases not matched to a gene: 7. CDR3 loop: CASSPPGTGYNEQFF. CDR3 coding DNA: TGTGCCAGCAGCCCCCCAGGGACAGGATACAATGAGCAGTTCTTC.

The chain recombines TRBV6-5 with TRBJ1-5, with TRBD1 matching 7 bases. CDR1 MNHEY and CDR2 SVGAGI come from the germline V gene. This CDR3 region has 12 residues. V lost 8 bases and J lost 6; bases outside the gene matches: 4. The CDR3 nucleotides are TGTGCCAGCCGACAGGGCATTCAGCCCCAGCATTTT. Protein sequence: CASRQGIQPQHF.

This chain connects TRBV20-1 to TRBJ1-5; no clear D. This CDR3 is 14 amino acids long. CDR1 and CDR2 from the germline V gene are DFQATT and SNEGSKA (reference sequence). V dropped 3 bases and J dropped 3 bases, with 12 bases sitting between them. This CDR3 is CSASRWTDNQPQHF. The CDR3 coding sequence is TGCAGTGCTAGTAGATGGACTGACAATCAGCCCCAGCATTTT.

V and J are TRBV7-9 and TRBJ2-7; the match to TRBD1 covers 9 bases. This CDR3 spans 14 amino acids. Germline lookup yields CDR1 SEHNR and CDR2 FQNEAQ (reference sequence). Unmatched junction bases numbered 4, after V lost 5 bases and J lost 2 bases. The CDR3 loop reads CASSRWDRAYEQYF. The CDR3, as DNA: TGTGCCAGCAGCCGTTGGGACAGGGCCTACGAGCAGTACTTC.

The chain combines TRBV6-5 with TRBJ1-2; perhaps TRBD1 as D (6 bases). The CDR3 has 14 amino acids. The V end lost 10 bases, the J end lost 0 bases, and 15 bases lay between the germline ends. Germline CDR1 MNHEY, CDR2 SVGAGI. The chain's CDR3 is CAIQRGASNYGYTF. CDR3 nucleotides: TGTGCCATCCAACGGGGGGCTTCTAACTATGGCTACACCTTC.

The table lists this clone with a few counts. The chain links TRBV12-3 or TRBV12-4 to TRBJ1-5; the D gene is possibly TRBD1 (5 bases). Trimming left V 5 bases short and J 6 bases short, with 11 bases between. The CDR3 runs 13 residues. CDR3 DNA sequence: TGTGCCAGCAGTCAGGGACTAAGTCAGCCCCAGCATTTT. Its protein product is CASSQGLSQPQHF.

V and J are TRBV7-9 and TRBJ2-3; D might be TRBD1 (6 bases). The CDR3 runs to 14 residues. Germline V lookup: CDR1 SEHNR, CDR2 FQNEAQ (reference sequence). V was pared by 5 bases and J by 0 bases, with 9 bases between. The CDR3 bases are TGTGCCAGCAGCCGCAGGGGTAGCACAGATACGCAGTATTTT. It translates to CASSRRGSTDTQYF.

The J gene is TRBJ1-5, the V gene TRBV2; TRBD1 matches at 9 bases. From germline, CDR1 is SNHLY and CDR2 FYNNEI. This CDR3 region has 16 residues. J lost 4 bases, V lost 4 bases, and 8 bases had no gene match. DNA of the CDR3: TGTGCCAGCAGTGCTGGGACAGGGCGCCTAAATCAGCCCCAGCATTTT. Protein sequence: CASSAGTGRLNQPQHF.